This entry lists 21 T cell receptor beta chains sequenced from one sample in a study of blood T cell repertoires in COVID-19 (dated by TCRdb to 2018 to 2020). Library generation was performed with the immunoSEQ multiplex PCR assay. Imported from immuneACCESS, the table was reduced by TCRdb to in-frame sequences with V and J called. These copies leave out some clones; in studies compared against another copy, an unresolved V gene accounts for under half, and the cause of the remainder is not known. For this sample there are some 150,000 clones; about 87% appear just once. The top ten clonotypes cover less than 45% of the sample. The sample taken for sequencing was peripheral blood. These receptors were collected from a man aged 45-60 years who had recovered from COVID-19.

This chain links TRBV21-1 with TRBJ1-2. TRBV21-1 is a pseudogene locus. CDR3 size: 17 residues. The CDR3 DNA follows: TGTGCCAGCAGCAAAGCCCCACCGGGGTCGGATAACTATGGCTACACCTTC. Its protein product is CASSKAPPGSDNYGYTF.

The table lists this clone with a few counts. The genes are TRBV19 and TRBJ2-1; D unclear. Germline V gene sequence: CDR1 LNHDA, CDR2 SQIVND (reference sequence). Trimming pared 3 bases from V and 8 bases from J, leaving 5 bases between. The length of the CDR3 is 11 residues. CDR3 protein: CASSIGHEQFF. CDR3 coding DNA: TGTGCCAGTAGTATTGGGCATGAGCAGTTCTTC.

This clone appeared once. The rearrangement uses TRBV7-8 and TRBJ1-2; D uncertain. From germline, CDR1 is SGHVS and CDR2 FQNEAQ. This CDR3 has 13 amino acids. V dropped 1 base and J dropped 7 bases, with 10 bases sitting between them. In DNA, the CDR3 is TGTGCCAGCAGCTTAGGAGGGTTAGGTGGCTACACCTTC. Amino acid sequence: CASSLGGLGGYTF. The entire variable domain, with the rest obtained from reference TRBV7-8 and TRBJ1-2, is as follows: GAGVSQSPRYKVAKRGQDVALRCDPISGHVSLFWYQQALGQGPEFLTYFQNEAQLDKSGLPSDRFFAERPEGSVSTLKIQRTQQEDSAVYLCASSLGGLGGYTFGSGTRLTVV.

This clone was seen just once. The V gene is TRBV7-9, the J gene TRBJ1-2, with 7 bases matching TRBD1. The germline CDR1 and CDR2 sequences are SEHNR and FQNEAQ (reference sequence). With V trimmed by 2 bases and J by 0 bases, 6 bases remained unmatched. CDR3 size: 16 residues. CDR3 sequence reads: CASSLQPGGANYGYTF. The CDR3 nucleotides are TGTGCCAGCAGCTTACAGCCAGGGGGAGCTAACTATGGCTACACCTTC.

The chain has TRBV5-1 and TRBJ1-4; 8 bases line up with TRBD1. The V gene end was trimmed by 1 base and the J gene end by 5 bases; junction bases not matched to a gene: 10. Germline V CDR1 and CDR2: SGHRS, YFSETQ. The CDR3 runs 17 residues. The CDR3 DNA reads TGCGCCAGCAGCTTGCGCGATCAGGGGGCAGGAAATGAAAAACTGTTTTTT. The encoded protein is CASSLRDQGAGNEKLFF.

J is TRBJ2-4 and V is TRBV7-8; a weak D match, TRBD1 (6 bases). Germline lookup yields CDR1 SGHVS and CDR2 FQNEAQ. The CDR3 contains 14 residues. The germline V and J ends were trimmed by 5 bases and 2 bases, with 10 bases remaining between them. CDR3 nucleotide sequence: TGTGCCAGCAGCCAAGGGGGTCCCAAAAACATTCAGTACTTC. Residues: CASSQGGPKNIQYF.

The genes are TRBV19 and TRBJ1-2; D remains unclear. Deletions cut 9 bases from V and 7 bases from J, with 18 bases between. The CDR3 has 13 residues. Germline CDR1 is LNHDA and CDR2 is SQIVND (reference sequence). CDR3 residues: CASTSVGGFGYTF. The CDR3 nucleotides are TGTGCCAGCACCTCGGTTGGTGGTTTTGGCTACACCTTC.

This chain connects TRBV27 to TRBJ2-3; D is perhaps TRBD1 (7 bases). The CDR3 extends over 16 amino acids. Germline values: CDR1 MNHEY, CDR2 SMNVEV (reference sequence). V lost 4 bases to trimming and J lost 4 bases, with 18 bases between them. DNA of the CDR3: TGTGCCAGCAGTTCCCGTTTCGCAGGGGGGCCAGATACGCAGTATTTT. Amino acids: CASSSRFAGGPDTQYF.

This chain joins TRBV4-1 and TRBJ1-3; D gene unclear. Germline V gene sequence: CDR1 MGHRA, CDR2 YSYEKL. Trimming took 0 bases from V and 2 from J, leaving 8 bases between them. The CDR3 consists of 15 residues. In DNA form, the CDR3 reads TGCGCCAGCAGCCAAGATGGAGTGGCTGGAAACACCATATATTTT. Translated, it gives CASSQDGVAGNTIYF.

The chain joins TRBV4-1 to TRBJ2-3, with 7 bases lining up with TRBD1. This CDR3 contains 17 residues. V trimming: 0 bases; J trimming: 0 bases; junction bases outside the gene matches: 6. Germline V CDR1 and CDR2: MGHRA, YSYEKL. CDR3 DNA: TGCGCCAGCAGCCAAGAGGGTCGACAGGGTAGCACAGATACGCAGTATTTT. Residues: CASSQEGRQGSTDTQYF.

V and J are TRBV7-9 and TRBJ2-1; D might be TRBD2 (6 bases). The germline V gene has CDR1 SEHNR and CDR2 FQNEAQ (reference sequence). The CDR3 loop spans 11 amino acids. With 6 bases removed from V and 13 bases from J, the gap between germline ends came to 13 bases. The CDR3 DNA follows: TGTGCCAGCAGTTCGGGGGAGCCACAGTTCTTC. As protein: CASSSGEPQFF.

This clone was seen only a few times. The V and J genes are TRBV19 and TRBJ1-6, with D unresolved. V dropped 1 base and J dropped 8 bases, with 6 bases sitting between them. CDR1 and CDR2 from the germline V gene are LNHDA and SQIVND (reference sequence). This CDR3 has 13 amino acids. The CDR3 loop is CASSIGGDSPLHF. The CDR3, as DNA: TGTGCCAGTAGTATAGGAGGCGATTCACCCCTCCACTTT.

This chain uses TRBV30 with TRBJ1-1, with D maybe TRBD1 (5 bases). Germline V lookup: CDR1 GTSNPN, CDR2 SVGIG (reference sequence). Deletions cut 4 bases from V and 4 bases from J, with 13 bases between. This CDR3 is 13 amino acids long. The DNA of the CDR3 is TGTGCCTGGATGGGACGGCGGGGCACTGAAGCTTTCTTT. This translates into CAWMGRRGTEAFF. The full variable domain, with the rest looked up from reference TRBV30 and TRBJ1-1, is SQTIHQWPATLVQPVGSPLSLECTVEGTSNPNLYWYRQAAGRGLQLLFYSVGIGQISSEVPQNLSASRPQDRQFILSSKKLLLSDSGFYLCAWMGRRGTEAFFGQGTRLTVV.

V usage is TRBV15 and J usage is TRBJ2-7; 9 positions match TRBD1. Germline V gene sequence: CDR1 LNHNV, CDR2 YYDKDF (reference sequence). Trimming at V came to 3 bases and at J to 3 bases, leaving 0 bases not matched to a gene. The CDR3 is 13 residues long. The CDR3 is CATSRDRGYEQYF. As DNA, the CDR3 is TGTGCCACCAGCAGGGACAGGGGCTACGAGCAGTACTTC.

A word on this clone: The sample contains more than one DNA sequence encoding this CDR3. CDR3 nucleotides: TGTGCCAGCAGCTTAGGAGGGGGACAGCCCCAGCATTTT. This gives the protein CASSLGGGQPQHF. The rearrangement links TRBV11-2 to TRBJ1-5; tentative D call: TRBD1 (6 bases). From germline, CDR1 is SGHAT and CDR2 FQNNGV. Trimming pared 1 base from V and 7 bases from J, leaving 8 bases between. This CDR3 contains 13 residues.

This chain connects TRBV9 to TRBJ1-4; 9 nucleotides match TRBD1. This CDR3 is built from 18 residues. V lost 4 bases to trimming and J lost 4 bases; unmatched junction nucleotides: 14. CDR1 is SGDLS and CDR2 is YYNGEE in the germline V gene. As DNA, the CDR3 is TGTGCCAGCAGCCCGCGGGACAGGGTAGGGAGGGGTAATGAAAAACTGTTTTTT. This encodes CASSPRDRVGRGNEKLFF.

The chain couples TRBV19 to TRBJ2-3; D is perhaps TRBD1 (5 bases). Germline V gene lookup returns CDR1 LNHDA and CDR2 SQIVND (reference sequence). The V gene lost 6 bases and the J gene lost 1 base, with 11 bases spanning the gap. CDR3 length: 14 residues. CDR3 sequence reads: CASRPGHRTDTQYF. The CDR3 DNA follows: TGTGCCAGTAGGCCTGGACACCGCACAGATACGCAGTATTTT.

This rearrangement joins TRBV10-3 to TRBJ1-1; 8 nucleotides agree with TRBD1. CDR3 length: 15 amino acids. Germline CDR1 ENHRY, CDR2 SYGVKD. After removal of 1 base from V and 1 base from J, the junction contained 2 bases not matched to a gene. CDR3 region: CAISELGQENTEAFF. The CDR3 nucleotides read TGTGCCATCAGTGAGTTGGGACAGGAGAACACTGAAGCTTTCTTT.

This chain joins TRBV29-1 and TRBJ1-2; TRBD1 matches 10 bases. Germline V gene lookup returns CDR1 SQVTM and CDR2 ANQGSEA. The CDR3 length is 13 residues. V was pared by 6 bases and J by 2 bases, with 3 bases of the junction left unmatched. The DNA for the CDR3 is TGCAGCGTGGACAGGGGGACGAACTATGGCTACACCTTC. Encoded protein: CSVDRGTNYGYTF.

The chain recombines TRBV6-5 with TRBJ2-4; TRBD1 is a possible D gene (6 bases). Germline CDR1 MNHEY, CDR2 SVGAGI. The CDR3 extends over 13 amino acids. V was clipped by 6 bases and J by 9 bases, with 15 bases between them. The CDR3 sequence: CASSRQAAAIQYF. In DNA form, the CDR3 reads TGTGCCAGCAGCCGACAGGCTGCGGCCATTCAGTACTTC.

The chain employs TRBV11-2 and TRBJ2-4; 8 nucleotides align to TRBD1. The trim removed 0 bases at V and 5 bases at J, leaving 6 bases unmatched. From germline, CDR1 is SGHAT and CDR2 FQNNGV. CDR3 length: 16 amino acids. In DNA form, the CDR3 reads TGTGCCAGCAGCTTAGAAAGGGACAGGATGGAAAACATTCAGTACTTC. It translates to CASSLERDRMENIQYF. Full variable domain (missing parts from reference TRBV11-2 and TRBJ2-4): EAGVAQSPRYKIIEKRQSVAFWCNPISGHATLYWYQQILGQGPKLLIQFQNNGVVDDSQLPKDRFSAERLKGVDSTLKIQPAKLEDSAVYLCASSLERDRMENIQYFGAGTRLSVL.